This T cell receptor (beta chain) was found in a study of identical twins. MiXCR was run by TCRdb on the 5' RACE reads, yielding one entry per CDR3 protein. The sample records roughly 720,000 distinct CDR3 sequences, approximately 18% being singletons. With V trimmed by 10 bases and J by 6 bases, 19 bases remained unmatched. The length of the CDR3 is 18 residues. Germline V lookup: CDR1 SEHNR, CDR2 FQNEAQ (reference sequence). This sample was also put to use in a study of T cells expressing NK-cell markers.

This clonotype originated in a woman between 18 and 30 years old in good health. The rearrangement uses TRBV7-9 and TRBJ2-7, with 15 bases that match TRBD2. The sample comprised PBMCs. As DNA, the CDR3 is TGTGCCATCGGCCGGGGACTAGCGGGGGGCCCCCCCCTCCGCGAGCAGTACTTC. Residues: CAIGRGLAGGPPLREQYF.